This passage covers 28 T cell receptor beta chains from one sample sequenced in a study of T cell responses to AZD1222 COVID-19 vaccine. Libraries were prepared by immunoSEQ multiplex PCR; TCRdb keeps only in-frame clonotypes and omits some of them. The sample lists around 95,000 clones, less than 90% occurring once. The sample in question was peripheral blood, obtained on day 0 of AZD1222 vaccination. These TCRs come from an adult in good health.

A few counts support this clone. The chain uses TRBV6-6 and TRBJ1-1, with 7 bases matching TRBD1. Germline CDR1 is MNHNY and CDR2 is SVGAGI (reference sequence). The CDR3 consists of 16 residues. V lost 5 bases and J lost 4; bases outside the gene matches: 13. The DNA for the CDR3 is TGTGCCAGCAGTCGAAAGACAGGGATTGATGGCACTGAAGCTTTCTTT. Amino acid sequence: CASSRKTGIDGTEAFF.

The rearrangement joins TRBV6-2 or TRBV6-3 to TRBJ2-2; D remains unclear. CDR1 is MNHEY and CDR2 is SVGEGT in the germline V gene. The CDR3 runs 15 residues. Between the trimmed V and J ends, which lost 5 bases and 0 bases, there was a span of 10 bases. CDR3 in amino acids: CASSQPPPNTGELFF. CDR3 nucleotide sequence: TGTGCCAGCAGTCAACCTCCCCCGAACACCGGGGAGCTGTTTTTT.

The genes are TRBV6-1 and TRBJ1-5; D remains unclear. The V and J ends lost 0 bases and 3 bases respectively, with 6 bases between them. The germline V gene encodes CDR1 MNHNS and CDR2 SASEGT. This CDR3 has 14 residues. CDR3: CASSEAGPNQPQHF. Written as DNA, the CDR3 is TGTGCCAGCAGTGAAGCAGGGCCCAATCAGCCCCAGCATTTT.

CDR3 sequence reads: CASSSGSSYEQYF. CDR3 sequence (DNA): TGTGCCAGTTCTAGCGGGAGCTCCTACGAGCAGTACTTC. The V gene is TRBV28, the J gene TRBJ2-7; TRBD2 aligns across 10 bases. V lost 9 bases, J lost 0 bases, and 2 bases stayed unmatched. CDR1 is MDHEN and CDR2 is SYDVKM in the germline V gene. This CDR3 comprises 13 residues. Combining the CDR3 with reference TRBV28 and TRBJ2-7 gives the whole variable domain DVKVTQSSRYLVKRTGEKVFLECVQDMDHENMFWYRQDPGLGLRLIYFSYDVKMKEKGDIPEGYSVSREKKERFSLILESASTNQTSMYLCASSSGSSYEQYFGPGTRLTVT.

This clone has just one count. This chain uses TRBV5-1 with TRBJ2-2, with D unclear. This CDR3 is 15 amino acids long. Trimming pared 1 base from V and 0 bases from J, leaving 7 bases between. CDR1 and CDR2 from the germline V gene are SGHRS and YFSETQ. Here the CDR3 reads CASSLMTANTGELFF. CDR3 nucleotides: TGCGCCAGCAGCTTGATGACGGCGAACACCGGGGAGCTGTTTTTT.

The V and J genes are TRBV4-2 and TRBJ2-3; D might be TRBD1 (6 bases). Per germline, CDR1 LGHNA and CDR2 YNFKEQ. The CDR3 is 14 amino acids. The V gene lost 4 bases and the J gene lost 0 bases, with 8 bases spanning the gap. The CDR3 is CASSPGQSTDTQYF. The CDR3 nucleotides read TGTGCCAGCAGCCCCGGACAGAGCACAGATACGCAGTATTTT.

V and J are TRBV19 and TRBJ1-2, with unresolved D. Per germline, CDR1 LNHDA and CDR2 SQIVND (reference sequence). Trimming removed 8 bases from V and 0 bases from J, with 10 bases in between. This CDR3 comprises 13 residues. For the CDR3, the DNA is TGTGCCAGTGGGGTACAGACTAACTATGGCTACACCTTC. Its protein product is CASGVQTNYGYTF. Combining the CDR3 with reference TRBV19 and TRBJ1-2 gives the whole variable domain DGGITQSPKYLFRKEGQNVTLSCEQNLNHDAMYWYRQDPGQGLRLIYYSQIVNDFQKGDIAEGYSVSREKKESFPLTVTSAQKNPTAFYLCASGVQTNYGYTFGSGTRLTVV.

J is TRBJ2-2 and V is TRBV5-1; D is undetermined. The CDR3 length is 15 residues. Per the germline V gene, CDR1 is SGHRS and CDR2 is YFSETQ. Trimming shortened V by 4 bases and J by 0 bases, and 10 bases separated the two germline ends. The CDR3 DNA follows: TGCGCCAGCAGCCCGAGGATGGCGAACACCGGGGAGCTGTTTTTT. As protein: CASSPRMANTGELFF.

The V and J genes are TRBV18 and TRBJ2-7, with D possibly being TRBD1 (5 bases). The CDR3 is made up of 12 amino acids. Germline CDR1 KGHSH, CDR2 LQKENI. V was cut by 6 bases and J by 5 bases, with 11 bases left in between. The CDR3, as DNA: TGTGCCAGCTCTCAGGGTTACGACGAGCAGTACTTC. It yields the protein CASSQGYDEQYF.

The CDR3 loop is CASSQDLWDRLTYGYTF. As DNA, the CDR3 is TGCGCCAGCAGCCAGGACCTTTGGGACAGGCTTACTTATGGCTACACCTTC. The J gene is TRBJ1-2, the V gene TRBV4-1, with 8 bases aligning to TRBD1. The CDR3 is 17 amino acids. The ends lost 3 bases at V and 5 bases at J; junction bases unmatched: 14. In germline, CDR1 is MGHRA, CDR2 YSYEKL.

The rearrangement joins TRBV28 to TRBJ2-3, with 15 bases matching TRBD2. The junction had 8 bases not matched to a gene; V was cut back by 2 bases and J by 2 bases. The germline gives CDR1 MDHEN, CDR2 SYDVKM. The length of the CDR3 is 19 residues. CDR3 sequence reads: CASSLPEGLAGGLTDTQYF. The CDR3 coding sequence is TGTGCCAGCAGTTTACCCGAGGGACTAGCGGGAGGCCTCACAGATACGCAGTATTTT.

This chain uses TRBV28 with TRBJ2-7; 13 bases are shared with TRBD2. Germline-derived CDR1 and CDR2 are MDHEN and SYDVKM. J gave up 0 bases and V 5 bases, and 16 bases lay outside the gene matches. The CDR3 spans 20 residues. The CDR3 spells CASSLPLSTSGRINSYEQYF. The CDR3 DNA is TGTGCCAGCAGTCTACCCCTATCGACTAGCGGGAGGATCAACTCCTACGAGCAGTACTTC.

The J gene is TRBJ2-1, the V gene TRBV3-1 (or the pseudogene TRBV3-2); D ambiguous. The CDR3 runs to 13 residues. Between the trimmed V and J ends, which lost 5 bases and 4 bases, there was a span of 9 bases. Germline V lookup: CDR1 LGHDT, CDR2 YNNKEL (reference sequence). For the CDR3, the DNA is TGTGCCAGCAGCTGGGATCGTTACAATGAGCAGTTCTTC. Its protein product is CASSWDRYNEQFF.

The chain combines TRBV7-2 with TRBJ2-7, with TRBD2 identical over 9 bases. The germline CDR1 and CDR2 sequences are SGHTA and FQGNSA. CDR3 length: 16 amino acids. The V and J ends lost 1 base and 5 bases, in that order; junction bases with no gene match: 9. The CDR3 DNA follows: TGTGCCAGCAGCTTAGTGTTCGCGGGAGGGCCGCACGAGCAGTACTTC. It encodes CASSLVFAGGPHEQYF.

This clone was observed once. The chain employs TRBV24-1 and TRBJ2-7, with a weak D call TRBD1 (5 bases). The CDR3 runs to 11 residues. Germline loops: CDR1 KGHDR, CDR2 SFDVKD. The V gene lost 5 bases and the J gene lost 7 bases, with 8 bases spanning the gap. This CDR3 reads CATSVDREQYF. The CDR3 nucleotides are TGTGCCACCAGTGTTGACAGAGAGCAGTACTTC.

The chain uses TRBV29-1 and TRBJ2-1, with 8 positions matching TRBD2. The V gene's germline CDR1 is SQVTM and CDR2 ANQGSEA. This CDR3 spans 15 amino acids. The V and J ends lost 7 bases and 4 bases, in that order; junction bases with no gene match: 12. CDR3 bases: TGCAGCGGAAAGGAGCGGGAGAAGACGTACAATGAGCAGTTCTTC. It yields the protein CSGKEREKTYNEQFF.

Concerning this clone itself: A read error is likely, as this CDR3 ends without the conserved phenylalanine or tryptophan. The DNA is left out, because the CDR3 cannot be placed on it with certainty; the CDR3 is given as TCRdb lists it. V gene TRBV18 combines with J gene TRBJ1-1; TRBD1 reflects the table's D call only, with no check against the DNA. Looked up from germline, CDR1 is KGHSH and CDR2 is LQKENI. The CDR3 spans 13 amino acids, including both terminal residues. CDR3 sequence reads: CASSPPSTGLKVL.

J is TRBJ2-5 and V is TRBV7-9; D is undetermined. The CDR3 is 13 residues long. V was shortened by 2 bases and J by 2 bases, with 6 bases between the two germline ends. Germline values: CDR1 SEHNR, CDR2 FQNEAQ (reference sequence). CDR3 in amino acids: CASSLPRQETQYF. The CDR3 DNA reads TGTGCCAGCAGCTTACCCCGACAAGAGACCCAGTACTTC.

The chain links TRBV25-1 to TRBJ1-5; 10 bases are a match to TRBD1. The ends lost 5 bases at V and 7 bases at J; junction bases unmatched: 8. From germline, CDR1 is MGHDK and CDR2 SYGVNS. The CDR3 length is 15 residues. CDR3 in DNA: TGTGCCAGCAGTACGACAGGGGGCCCGGGGCAGCCCCAGCATTTT. It is translated as CASSTTGGPGQPQHF. The whole variable domain, filled in from reference TRBV25-1 and TRBJ1-5, reads EADIYQTPRYLVIGTGKKITLECSQTMGHDKMYWYQQDPGMELHLIHYSYGVNSTEKGDLSSESTVSRIRTEHFPLTLESARPSHTSQYLCASSTTGGPGQPQHFGDGTRLSIL.

This chain joins TRBV5-1 and TRBJ2-3; D unclear. This CDR3 has 16 amino acids. Germline V gene lookup returns CDR1 SGHRS and CDR2 YFSETQ. V gave up 1 base and J gave up 1 base, with 13 bases separating them. CDR3 region: CASSLPAAPGTDTQYF. The CDR3 bases are TGCGCCAGCAGCTTGCCGGCGGCACCCGGCACAGATACGCAGTATTTT.

This sequence joins TRBV6-2 or TRBV6-3 and TRBJ1-6; D is perhaps TRBD1 (5 bases). Germline V gene sequence: CDR1 MNHEY, CDR2 SVGEGT. Trimming cost V 2 bases and J 9 bases, with 8 bases left between them. This CDR3 region has 13 residues. CDR3: CASSYRGGSPLHF. The CDR3 DNA reads as TGTGCCAGCAGTTACAGGGGAGGTTCACCCCTCCACTTT.

This clone was found a few times. The chain carries TRBV19 and TRBJ1-1, with D tentatively TRBD1 (6 bases). This CDR3 is built from 13 residues. V lost 7 bases, J lost 6 bases, and 15 bases lay in between. In germline, CDR1 is LNHDA, CDR2 SQIVND (reference sequence). The CDR3 here is CASIAQGLSEAFF. CDR3 bases: TGTGCCAGTATCGCACAGGGTCTCTCTGAAGCTTTCTTT.

This rearrangement joins TRBV7-2 to TRBJ1-1; 10 bases are shared with TRBD1. Germline values: CDR1 SGHTA, CDR2 FQGNSA. The CDR3 has 17 residues. The trim removed 5 bases at V and 5 bases at J, leaving 14 bases unmatched. The CDR3 DNA follows: TGTGCCAGCAGCCTTAGAGGGATCCGGGACAGGGGAACTGAAGCTTTCTTT. Its protein is CASSLRGIRDRGTEAFF.

Details on this clone: Other DNA sequences within the sample encode an identical CDR3. The chain combines TRBV7-9 with TRBJ2-2; TRBD1 matches at 8 bases. The CDR3 extends over 16 amino acids. Germline V gene data show CDR1 as SEHNR and CDR2 as FQNEAQ (reference sequence). V dropped 4 bases and J dropped 1; count of bases not matched to a gene: 5. DNA for the CDR3: TGTGCCAGCAGCTCCCGAGACAGGGGGAACACCGGGGAGCTGTTTTTT. Translating gives CASSSRDRGNTGELFF.

The chain recombines TRBV6-5 with TRBJ1-6; weak D call: TRBD1 (6 bases). Trimming took off 5 bases at V and 7 bases at J, with 12 bases between the two ends. There are 14 residues in the CDR3. CDR1 and CDR2 (germline): MNHEY, SVGAGI. In DNA form, the CDR3 reads TGTGCCAGCAGTCACGACAGGAAGAATTCACCCCTCCACTTT. Protein sequence: CASSHDRKNSPLHF.

This chain uses TRBV7-2 with TRBJ2-1; no clear D. V was pared by 1 base and J by 5 bases, with 6 bases between. Germline V gives CDR1 SGHTA, CDR2 FQGNSA. The CDR3 has 13 residues. This CDR3 reads CASSLVGDNEQFF. In nucleotides, the CDR3 is TGTGCCAGCAGCTTAGTAGGAGACAATGAGCAGTTCTTC.

CDR3 in DNA: TGCAGCGTTGAGGGGGACAGGGAAAACACCATATATTTT. Translated: CSVEGDRENTIYF. The chain uses TRBV29-1 and TRBJ1-3; 9 nucleotides match TRBD1. Germline lookup yields CDR1 SQVTM and CDR2 ANQGSEA. The CDR3 loop spans 13 amino acids. J gave up 6 bases and V 3 bases, and 3 bases lay outside the gene matches.

The chain employs TRBV27 and TRBJ1-4; D possibly corresponds to TRBD1 (6 bases). Trimming shortened V by 9 bases and J by 5 bases, and 10 bases separated the two germline ends. Germline assignment: CDR1 MNHEY and CDR2 SMNVEV (reference sequence). The CDR3 totals 12 residues. The CDR3 nucleotides read TGTGCCAGTGGACAGACAAATGAAAAACTGTTTTTT. It encodes CASGQTNEKLFF.